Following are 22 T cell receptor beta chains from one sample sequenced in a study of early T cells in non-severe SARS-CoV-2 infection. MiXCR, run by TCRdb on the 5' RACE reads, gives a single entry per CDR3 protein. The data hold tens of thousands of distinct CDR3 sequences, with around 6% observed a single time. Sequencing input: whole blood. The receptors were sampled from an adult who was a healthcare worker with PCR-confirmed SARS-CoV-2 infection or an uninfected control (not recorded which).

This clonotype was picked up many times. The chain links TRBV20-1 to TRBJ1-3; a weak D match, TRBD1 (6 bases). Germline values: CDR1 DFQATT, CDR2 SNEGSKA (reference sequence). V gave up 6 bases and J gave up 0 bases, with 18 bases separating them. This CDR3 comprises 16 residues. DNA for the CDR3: TGCAGTGCCCTAAGGGGGGGCCGCAGCTCTGGAAACACCATATATTTT. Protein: CSALRGGRSSGNTIYF.

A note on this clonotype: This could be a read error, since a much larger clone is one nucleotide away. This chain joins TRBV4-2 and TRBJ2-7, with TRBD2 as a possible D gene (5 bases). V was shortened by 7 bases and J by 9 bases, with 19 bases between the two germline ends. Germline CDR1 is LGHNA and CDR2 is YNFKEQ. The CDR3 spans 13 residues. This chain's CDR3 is CASNPGSLNGQYF. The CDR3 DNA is TGTGCCAGCAACCCGGGGTCTCTCAATGGGCAGTACTTC.

In nucleotides, the CDR3 is TGTGCCAGCAGCCTGGTAGCGGGGGCTGGGACCCAGTACTTC. This translates into CASSLVAGAGTQYF. The genes are TRBV7-2 and TRBJ2-5; TRBD2 agrees at 9 bases. Germline V gene lookup returns CDR1 SGHTA and CDR2 FQGNSA. The CDR3 is 14 amino acids. The J segment lost 7 bases and the V segment lost 5 bases, leaving 8 bases of the junction unmatched. Together with reference TRBV7-2 and TRBJ2-5, the CDR3 gives the full variable domain: GAGVSQSPSNKVTEKGKDVELRCDPISGHTALYWYRQSLGQGLEFLIYFQGNSAPDKSGLPSDRFSAERTGGSVSTLTIQRTQQEDSAVYLCASSLVAGAGTQYFGPGTRLLVL.

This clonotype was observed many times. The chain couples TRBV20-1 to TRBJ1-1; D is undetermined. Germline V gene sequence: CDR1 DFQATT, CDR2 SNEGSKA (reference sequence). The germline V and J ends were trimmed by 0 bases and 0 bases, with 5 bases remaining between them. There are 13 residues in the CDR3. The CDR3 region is CSARETVNTEAFF. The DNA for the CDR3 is TGCAGTGCTAGAGAAACAGTGAACACTGAAGCTTTCTTT.

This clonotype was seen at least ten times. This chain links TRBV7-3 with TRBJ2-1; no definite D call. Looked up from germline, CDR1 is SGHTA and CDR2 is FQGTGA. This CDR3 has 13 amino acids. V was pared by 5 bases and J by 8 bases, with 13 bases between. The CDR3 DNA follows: TGTGCCAGCAGCCCTGGTGACGTCGATGAGCAGTTCTTC. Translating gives CASSPGDVDEQFF. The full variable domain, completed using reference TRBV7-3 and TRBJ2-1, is GAGVSQTPSNKVTEKGKYVELRCDPISGHTALYWYRQSLGQGPEFLIYFQGTGAADDSGLPNDRFFAVRPEGSVSTLKIQRTERGDSAVYLCASSPGDVDEQFFGPGTRLTVL.

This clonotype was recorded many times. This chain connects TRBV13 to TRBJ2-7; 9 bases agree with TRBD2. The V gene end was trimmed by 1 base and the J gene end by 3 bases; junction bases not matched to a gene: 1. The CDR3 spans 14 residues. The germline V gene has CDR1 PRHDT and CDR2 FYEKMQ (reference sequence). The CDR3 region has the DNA TGTGCCAGCAGCTTAGAACTAGCGGGCTACGAGCAGTACTTC. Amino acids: CASSLELAGYEQYF.

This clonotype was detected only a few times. CDR3 region: CASSLEVGAGNEQFF. DNA of the CDR3: TGTGCCAGCAGCTTAGAGGTAGGGGCAGGGAATGAGCAGTTCTTC. The gene calls are TRBV7-2 and TRBJ2-1; possible D gene TRBD1, 5 bases. Germline values: CDR1 SGHTA, CDR2 FQGNSA. The CDR3 is 15 residues long. V lost 1 base and J lost 7, with 14 bases in between.

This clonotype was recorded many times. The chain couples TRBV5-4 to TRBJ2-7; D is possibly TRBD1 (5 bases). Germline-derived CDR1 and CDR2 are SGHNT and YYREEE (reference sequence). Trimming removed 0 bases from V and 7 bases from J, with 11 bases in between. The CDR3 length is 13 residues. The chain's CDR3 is CASSLEGVREQYF. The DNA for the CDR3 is TGTGCCAGCAGCTTGGAAGGGGTGCGAGAGCAGTACTTC.

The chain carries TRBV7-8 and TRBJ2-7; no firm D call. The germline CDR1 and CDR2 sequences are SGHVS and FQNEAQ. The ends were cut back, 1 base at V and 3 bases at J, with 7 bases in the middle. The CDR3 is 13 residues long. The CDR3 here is CASSLGPDYEQYF. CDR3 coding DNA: TGTGCCAGCAGCTTAGGGCCAGACTACGAGCAGTACTTC.

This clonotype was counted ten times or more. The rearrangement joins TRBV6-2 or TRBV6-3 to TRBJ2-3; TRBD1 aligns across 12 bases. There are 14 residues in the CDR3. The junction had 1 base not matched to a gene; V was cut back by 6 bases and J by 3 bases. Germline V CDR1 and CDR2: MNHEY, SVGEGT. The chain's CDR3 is CASRGQGATDTQYF. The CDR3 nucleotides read TGTGCCAGCAGGGGACAGGGGGCGACAGATACGCAGTATTTT.

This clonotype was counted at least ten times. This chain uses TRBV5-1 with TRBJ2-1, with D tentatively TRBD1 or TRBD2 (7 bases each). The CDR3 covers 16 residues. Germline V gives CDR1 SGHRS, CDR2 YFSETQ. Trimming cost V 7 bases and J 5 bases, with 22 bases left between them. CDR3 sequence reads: CASGGVTGTSNNEQFF. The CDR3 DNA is TGCGCCAGCGGGGGGGTGACAGGGACCAGCAACAATGAGCAGTTCTTC. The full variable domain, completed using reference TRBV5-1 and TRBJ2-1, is KAGVTQTPRYLIKTRGQQVTLSCSPISGHRSVSWYQQTPGQGLQFLFEYFSETQRNKGNFPGRFSGRQFSNSRSEMNVSTLELGDSALYLCASGGVTGTSNNEQFFGPGTRLTVL.

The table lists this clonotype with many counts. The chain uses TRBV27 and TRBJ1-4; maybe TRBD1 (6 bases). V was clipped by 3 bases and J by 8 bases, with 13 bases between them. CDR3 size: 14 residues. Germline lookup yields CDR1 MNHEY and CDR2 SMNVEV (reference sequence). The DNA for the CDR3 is TGTGCCAGCAGTTTCGGTACAGGGAACGAAAAACTGTTTTTT. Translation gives CASSFGTGNEKLFF.

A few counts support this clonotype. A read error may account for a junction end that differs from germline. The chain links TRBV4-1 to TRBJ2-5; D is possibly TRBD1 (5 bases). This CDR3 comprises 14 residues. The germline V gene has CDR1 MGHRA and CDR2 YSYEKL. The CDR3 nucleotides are TGCGCCAGCGGCCAAGATCAAGGGGAAGAGACCCAGTACTTC. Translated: CASGQDQGEETQYF.

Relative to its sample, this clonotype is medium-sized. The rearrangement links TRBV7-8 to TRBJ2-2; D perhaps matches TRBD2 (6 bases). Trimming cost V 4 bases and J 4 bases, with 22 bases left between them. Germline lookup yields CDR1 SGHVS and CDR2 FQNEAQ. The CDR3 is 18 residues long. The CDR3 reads CASSSRRLGLEGTGELFF. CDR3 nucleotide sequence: TGTGCCAGCAGCTCCAGAAGATTGGGCCTGGAGGGCACCGGGGAGCTGTTTTTT.

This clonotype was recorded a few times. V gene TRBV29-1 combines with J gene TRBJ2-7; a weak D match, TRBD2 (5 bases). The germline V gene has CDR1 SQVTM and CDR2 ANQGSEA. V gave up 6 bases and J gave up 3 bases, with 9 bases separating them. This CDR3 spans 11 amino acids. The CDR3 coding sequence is TGCAGCGTGGCCGGGGACTACGAGCAGTACTTC. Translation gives CSVAGDYEQYF.

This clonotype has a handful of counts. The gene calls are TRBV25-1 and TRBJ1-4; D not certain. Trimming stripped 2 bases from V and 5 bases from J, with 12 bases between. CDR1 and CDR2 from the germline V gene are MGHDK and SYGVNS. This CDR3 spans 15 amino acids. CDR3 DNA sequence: TGTGCCAGCAGTGAAGTAAAGGGTTGGAATGAAAAACTGTTTTTT. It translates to CASSEVKGWNEKLFF.

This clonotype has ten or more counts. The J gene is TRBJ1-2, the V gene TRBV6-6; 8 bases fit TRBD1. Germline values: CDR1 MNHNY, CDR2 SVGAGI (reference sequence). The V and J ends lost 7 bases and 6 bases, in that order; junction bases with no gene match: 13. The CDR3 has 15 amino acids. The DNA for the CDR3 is TGTGCCAGCAAACTCCAGGGGGCGCAATTACATGGCTACACCTTC. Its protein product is CASKLQGAQLHGYTF.

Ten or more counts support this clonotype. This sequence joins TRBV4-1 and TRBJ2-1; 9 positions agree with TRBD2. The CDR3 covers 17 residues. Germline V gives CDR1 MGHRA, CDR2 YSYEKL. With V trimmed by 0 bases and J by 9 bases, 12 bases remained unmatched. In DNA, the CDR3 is TGCGCCAGCAGCCAAGATTTGACTAGCGGAGTAGTACGTGAGCAGTTCTTC. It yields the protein CASSQDLTSGVVREQFF.

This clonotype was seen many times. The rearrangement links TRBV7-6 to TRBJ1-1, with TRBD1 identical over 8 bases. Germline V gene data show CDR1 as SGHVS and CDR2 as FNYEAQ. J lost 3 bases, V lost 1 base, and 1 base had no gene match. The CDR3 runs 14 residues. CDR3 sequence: CASSLVTGDTEAFF. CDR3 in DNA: TGTGCCAGCAGCTTAGTGACAGGGGACACTGAAGCTTTCTTT. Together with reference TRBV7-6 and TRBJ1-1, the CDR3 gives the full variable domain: GAGVSQSPRYKVTKRGQDVALRCDPISGHVSLYWYRQALGQGPEFLTYFNYEAQQDKSGLPNDRFSAERPEGSISTLTIQRTEQRDSAMYRCASSLVTGDTEAFFGQGTRLTVV.

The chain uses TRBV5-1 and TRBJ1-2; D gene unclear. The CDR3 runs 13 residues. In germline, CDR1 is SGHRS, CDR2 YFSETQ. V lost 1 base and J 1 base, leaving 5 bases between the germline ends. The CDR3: CASSLSFNYGYTF. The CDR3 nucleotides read TGCGCCAGCAGCTTGAGTTTTAACTATGGCTACACCTTC.

Here the CDR3 DNA reads TGTGCCAGCAGCCAAGACAGGAGCCAAGAGACCCAGTACTTC. Encoded protein: CASSQDRSQETQYF. The V and J genes are TRBV7-9 and TRBJ2-5; D perhaps matches TRBD1 (6 bases). Germline V CDR1 and CDR2: SEHNR, FQNEAQ (reference sequence). The CDR3 length is 14 residues. V shed 5 bases and J shed 1 base, with 11 bases lying between them. Variable domain in full (rest from reference TRBV7-9 and TRBJ2-5): DTGVSQNPRHKITKRGQNVTFRCDPISEHNRLYWYRQTLGQGPEFLTYFQNEAQLEKSRLLSDRFSAERPKGSFSTLEIQRTEQGDSAMYLCASSQDRSQETQYFGPGTRLLVL.

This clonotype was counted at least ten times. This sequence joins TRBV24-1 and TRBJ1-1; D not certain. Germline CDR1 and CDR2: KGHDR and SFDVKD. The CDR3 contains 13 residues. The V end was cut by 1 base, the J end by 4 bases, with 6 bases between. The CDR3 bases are TGTGCCACCAGTGATTTTGGAAGCACTGAAGCTTTCTTT. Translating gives CATSDFGSTEAFF.